This entry concerns a single TCR beta chain. Measured with immunoSEQ multiplex PCR; TCRdb has only the in-frame clones, and not every one. The table lists 110,000 to 150,000 clones, about four fifths of them singletons. These data belong to a study of blood T cell repertoires in COVID-19. Study background: The samples span acute and convalescent COVID-19 from the United States, Italy and Spain.

This CDR3 has 15 amino acids. Germline V gene data show CDR1 as SGHRS and CDR2 as YFSETQ. With 4 bases clipped from V and 3 bases from J, the junction kept 5 bases outside the gene matches. The TCR originated in a human donor in a cohort sampled during active COVID-19. Source material: peripheral blood. The J gene is TRBJ2-2, the V gene TRBV5-1; TRBD1 aligns across 8 bases. The CDR3 loop reads CASSLGQGHTGELFF. In DNA, the CDR3 is TGCGCCAGCAGCCTCGGACAGGGCCACACCGGGGAGCTGTTTTTT.